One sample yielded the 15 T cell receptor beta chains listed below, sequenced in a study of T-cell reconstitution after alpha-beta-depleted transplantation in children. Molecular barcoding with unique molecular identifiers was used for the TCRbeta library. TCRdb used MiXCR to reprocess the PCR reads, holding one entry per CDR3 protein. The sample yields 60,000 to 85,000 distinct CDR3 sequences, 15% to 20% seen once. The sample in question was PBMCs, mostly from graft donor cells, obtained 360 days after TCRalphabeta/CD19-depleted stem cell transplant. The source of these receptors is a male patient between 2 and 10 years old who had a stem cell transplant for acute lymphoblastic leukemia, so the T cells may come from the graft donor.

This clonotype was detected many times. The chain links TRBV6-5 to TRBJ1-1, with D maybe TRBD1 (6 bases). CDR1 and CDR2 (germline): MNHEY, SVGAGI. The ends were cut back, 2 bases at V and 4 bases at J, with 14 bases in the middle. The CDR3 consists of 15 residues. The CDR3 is CASSYGRGQGTEAFF. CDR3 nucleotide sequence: TGTGCCAGCAGTTACGGAAGGGGACAAGGCACTGAAGCTTTCTTT.

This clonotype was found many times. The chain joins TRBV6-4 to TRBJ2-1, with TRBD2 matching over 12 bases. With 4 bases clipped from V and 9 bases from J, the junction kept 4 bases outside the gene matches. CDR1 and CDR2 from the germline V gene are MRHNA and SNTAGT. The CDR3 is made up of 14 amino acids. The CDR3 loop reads CASSGLAGVGEQFF. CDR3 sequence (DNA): TGTGCCAGCAGTGGACTAGCGGGAGTTGGTGAGCAGTTCTTC.

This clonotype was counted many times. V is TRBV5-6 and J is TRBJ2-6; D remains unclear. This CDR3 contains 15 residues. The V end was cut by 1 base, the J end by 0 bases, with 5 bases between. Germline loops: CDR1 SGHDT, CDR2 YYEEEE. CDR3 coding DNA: TGTGCCAGCAGCTTGTTTCCCTCTGGGGCCAACGTCCTGACTTTC. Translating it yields CASSLFPSGANVLTF.

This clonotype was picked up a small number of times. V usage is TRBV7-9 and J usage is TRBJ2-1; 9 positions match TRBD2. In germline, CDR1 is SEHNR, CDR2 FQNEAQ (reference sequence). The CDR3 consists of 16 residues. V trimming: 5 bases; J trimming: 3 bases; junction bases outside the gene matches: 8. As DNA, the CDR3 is TGTGCCAGCAGCCCCCGACTAGCGGATTTCTACAATGAGCAGTTCTTC. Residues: CASSPRLADFYNEQFF.

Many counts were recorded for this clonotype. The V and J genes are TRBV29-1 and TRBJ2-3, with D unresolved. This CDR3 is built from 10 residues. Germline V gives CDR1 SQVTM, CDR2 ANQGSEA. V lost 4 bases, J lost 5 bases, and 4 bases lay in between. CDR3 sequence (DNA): TGCAGCGTTGGGGTAGATACGCAGTATTTT. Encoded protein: CSVGVDTQYF.

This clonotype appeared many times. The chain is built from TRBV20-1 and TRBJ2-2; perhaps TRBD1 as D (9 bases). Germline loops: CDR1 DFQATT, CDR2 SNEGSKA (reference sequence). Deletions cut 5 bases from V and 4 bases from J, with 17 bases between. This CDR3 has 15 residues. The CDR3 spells CSAREGQGRTGELFF. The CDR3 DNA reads TGCAGTGCTCGGGAGGGACAGGGTCGCACCGGGGAGCTGTTTTTT.

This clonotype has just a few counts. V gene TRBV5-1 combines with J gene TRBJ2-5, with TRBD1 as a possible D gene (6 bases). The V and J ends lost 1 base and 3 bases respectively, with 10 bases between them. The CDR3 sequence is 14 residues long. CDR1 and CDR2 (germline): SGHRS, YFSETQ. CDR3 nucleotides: TGCGCCAGCAGCTTGACAGGGTCGAAAGAGACCCAGTACTTC. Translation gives CASSLTGSKETQYF. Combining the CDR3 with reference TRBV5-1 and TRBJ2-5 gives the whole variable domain KAGVTQTPRYLIKTRGQQVTLSCSPISGHRSVSWYQQTPGQGLQFLFEYFSETQRNKGNFPGRFSGRQFSNSRSEMNVSTLELGDSALYLCASSLTGSKETQYFGPGTRLLVL.

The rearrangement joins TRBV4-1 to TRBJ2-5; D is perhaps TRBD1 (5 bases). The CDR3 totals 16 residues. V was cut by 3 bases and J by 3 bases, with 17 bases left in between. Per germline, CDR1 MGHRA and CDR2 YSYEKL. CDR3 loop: CASSQPQGSTKETQYF. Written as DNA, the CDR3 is TGCGCCAGCAGCCAGCCCCAGGGTTCCACGAAAGAGACCCAGTACTTC.

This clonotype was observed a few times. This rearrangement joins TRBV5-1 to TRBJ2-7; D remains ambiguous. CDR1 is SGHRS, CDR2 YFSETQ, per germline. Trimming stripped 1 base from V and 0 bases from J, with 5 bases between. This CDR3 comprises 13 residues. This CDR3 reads CASSLWNSYEQYF. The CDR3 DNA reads TGCGCCAGCAGCTTGTGGAACTCCTACGAGCAGTACTTC.

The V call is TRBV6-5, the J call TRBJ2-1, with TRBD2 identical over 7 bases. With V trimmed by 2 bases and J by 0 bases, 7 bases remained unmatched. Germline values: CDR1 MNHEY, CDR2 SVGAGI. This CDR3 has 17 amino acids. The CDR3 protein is CASSYPAGRNSYNEQFF. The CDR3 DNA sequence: TGTGCCAGCAGTTACCCGGCCGGGAGGAACTCCTACAATGAGCAGTTCTTC.

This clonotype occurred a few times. The CDR3 sequence: CASSHVLGEQYF. CDR3 DNA sequence: TGTGCCAGCAGCCATGTGTTGGGGGAGCAGTACTTC. The chain carries TRBV7-2 and TRBJ2-7; D uncertain. Germline V gene data show CDR1 as SGHTA and CDR2 as FQGNSA. Trimming removed 5 bases from V and 7 bases from J, with 12 bases in between. This CDR3 spans 12 amino acids.

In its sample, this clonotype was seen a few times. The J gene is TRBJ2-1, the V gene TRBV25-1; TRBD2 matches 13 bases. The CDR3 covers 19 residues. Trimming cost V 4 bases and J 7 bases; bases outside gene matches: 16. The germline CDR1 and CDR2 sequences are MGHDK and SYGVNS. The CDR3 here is CASSAPGTSGIGVPNEQFF. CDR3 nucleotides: TGTGCCAGCAGTGCCCCCGGGACTAGCGGGATAGGAGTCCCGAATGAGCAGTTCTTC.

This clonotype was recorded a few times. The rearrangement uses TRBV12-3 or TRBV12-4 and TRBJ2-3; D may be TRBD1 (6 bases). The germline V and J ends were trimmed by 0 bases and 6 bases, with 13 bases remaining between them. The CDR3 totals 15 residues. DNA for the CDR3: TGTGCCAGCAGTTTAGCGGGCCAGGGGCTGGATACGCAGTATTTT. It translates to CASSLAGQGLDTQYF.

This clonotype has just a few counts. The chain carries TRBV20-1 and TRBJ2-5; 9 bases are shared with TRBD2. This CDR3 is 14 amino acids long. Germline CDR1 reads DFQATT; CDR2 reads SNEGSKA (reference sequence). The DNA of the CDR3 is TGCAGCTTCGAAACTAGCGGGTCAACGGAGACCCAGTACTTC. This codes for CSFETSGSTETQYF.

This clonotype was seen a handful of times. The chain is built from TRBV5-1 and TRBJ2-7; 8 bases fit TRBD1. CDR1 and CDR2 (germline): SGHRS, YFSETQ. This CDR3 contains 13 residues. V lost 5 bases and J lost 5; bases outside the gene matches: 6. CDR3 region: CASRLTGVHEQYF. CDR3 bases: TGCGCCAGCAGACTGACAGGGGTGCACGAGCAGTACTTC.